One sample yielded the 19 T cell receptor beta chains listed below, sequenced in a study of cytomegalovirus exposure and HLA in healthy donors. The primer mix had 60 Vbeta and 13 Jbeta primers. Clones were sequenced by immunoSEQ multiplex PCR, and TCRdb holds only the in-frame ones, with some missing. The data hold some 130,000 clones, with around three quarters observed a single time. Sequenced: PBMCs. The receptors here all came from a middle-aged man in good health and CMV-seropositive.

The chain recombines TRBV28 with TRBJ1-2; TRBD1 is a possible D gene (6 bases). Germline V CDR1 and CDR2: MDHEN, SYDVKM. The CDR3 is made up of 13 amino acids. V dropped 6 bases and J dropped 7 bases, with 15 bases sitting between them. DNA of the CDR3: TGTGCCAGCAGATTAACAGGGAGATCTGGCTACACCTTC. Translation gives CASRLTGRSGYTF.

This clone was counted at least ten times. This rearrangement joins TRBV5-1 to TRBJ1-1, with no clear D. This CDR3 comprises 13 residues. Germline lookup yields CDR1 SGHRS and CDR2 YFSETQ. Trimming stripped 0 bases from V and 8 bases from J, with 11 bases between. The CDR3 loop reads CASSLVLGGEAFF. CDR3 sequence (DNA): TGCGCCAGCAGCTTGGTATTAGGAGGGGAAGCTTTCTTT.

The chain joins TRBV5-6 to TRBJ1-4, with a tentative D call TRBD1 (6 bases). CDR1 is SGHDT, CDR2 YYEEEE, per germline. Trimming left V 5 bases short and J 4 bases short, with 15 bases between. The CDR3 has 15 residues. The CDR3: CASSHRTANNEKLFF. In nucleotides, the CDR3 is TGTGCCAGCAGTCATAGGACAGCCAATAATGAAAAACTGTTTTTT.

This rearrangement joins TRBV19 to TRBJ1-5; tentative D call: TRBD1 (6 bases). CDR1 and CDR2 from the germline V gene are LNHDA and SQIVND (reference sequence). The V gene lost 4 bases and the J gene lost 6 bases, with 19 bases spanning the gap. The CDR3 runs to 16 residues. The CDR3 region has the DNA TGTGCCAGTAGTACCTACAGGGTAGCGGGTGGTCAGCCCCAGCATTTT. It encodes CASSTYRVAGGQPQHF.

Note on this clone: One junction end disagrees with the germline gene, perhaps due to a read error. The genes are TRBV27 and TRBJ1-5; 11 bases are shared with TRBD1. This CDR3 comprises 16 residues. Germline V gives CDR1 MNHEY, CDR2 SMNVEV (reference sequence). CDR3 sequence (DNA): TGTGCCAGCAGTCGAGGGACAGGGGGAATGGGGCAGCCCCGGCATTTT. It specifies CASSRGTGGMGQPRHF.

This chain links TRBV29-1 with TRBJ2-7; 8 bases fit TRBD1. Per the germline V gene, CDR1 is SQVTM and CDR2 is ANQGSEA. The CDR3 runs 17 residues. Trimming took 6 bases from V and 3 from J; bases not matched to a gene: 19. CDR3: CSVTTGGTSAHDYEQYF. For the CDR3, the DNA is TGCAGCGTGACTACAGGGGGGACGAGTGCCCATGACTACGAGCAGTACTTC.

This clone occurred once. This chain joins TRBV19 and TRBJ1-5; unclear D gene. The CDR3 has 14 amino acids. The germline V and J ends were trimmed by 5 bases and 7 bases, with 15 bases remaining between them. Per germline, CDR1 LNHDA and CDR2 SQIVND (reference sequence). The CDR3 DNA is TGTGCCAGTAGTGTGCGGGGTCTGGGGCAGCCCCAGCATTTT. Its translation: CASSVRGLGQPQHF.

This clone was detected only once. This chain joins TRBV5-4 and TRBJ2-3, with 8 bases matching TRBD2. The CDR3 has 17 amino acids. Germline V CDR1 and CDR2: SGHNT, YYREEE (reference sequence). Trimming cost V 4 bases and J 9 bases; bases outside gene matches: 19. The CDR3 sequence is CASSPTGVLADRGTQYF. Here the CDR3 DNA reads TGTGCCAGCAGCCCAACGGGGGTACTAGCGGATCGGGGCACGCAGTATTTT.

The rearrangement joins TRBV11-3 to TRBJ2-7; D gene ambiguous. V dropped 0 bases and J dropped 1 base, with 7 bases sitting between them. The germline V gene encodes CDR1 SGHNT and CDR2 YENEEA. The CDR3 runs 14 residues. This chain's CDR3 is CASSLDPSSYEQYF. As DNA, the CDR3 is TGTGCCAGCAGCTTAGATCCTAGTTCCTACGAGCAGTACTTC.

As DNA, the CDR3 is TGTGCCACCTCCGGGACAGGGGGGGCAGATACGCAGTATTTT. Translating gives CATSGTGGADTQYF. The rearrangement joins TRBV7-3 to TRBJ2-3, with TRBD1 identical over 11 bases. Germline CDR1 SGHTA, CDR2 FQGTGA. J was trimmed by 4 bases and V by 10 bases; bases with no gene match: 7. This CDR3 has 14 residues.

The chain joins TRBV7-2 to TRBJ2-1; 8 nucleotides align to TRBD1. The length of the CDR3 is 16 residues. J was trimmed by 8 bases and V by 5 bases; bases with no gene match: 14. Germline V gene data show CDR1 as SGHTA and CDR2 as FQGNSA. CDR3 DNA: TGTGCCAGCAGCCCCTCCCGAAGGACAGGGTACGATGAGCAGTTCTTC. It specifies CASSPSRRTGYDEQFF. The full variable domain, completed using reference TRBV7-2 and TRBJ2-1, is GAGVSQSPSNKVTEKGKDVELRCDPISGHTALYWYRQSLGQGLEFLIYFQGNSAPDKSGLPSDRFSAERTGGSVSTLTIQRTQQEDSAVYLCASSPSRRTGYDEQFFGPGTRLTVL.

The V and J genes are TRBV19 and TRBJ2-7, with 11 nucleotides matching TRBD2. Germline trimming cut 5 bases from V and 0 bases from J; bases unmatched to any gene: 9. The germline V gene has CDR1 LNHDA and CDR2 SQIVND (reference sequence). The CDR3 runs to 17 residues. The CDR3 DNA follows: TGTGCCAGTAGTGGTACCTCCGGGACTAGCGGCTCCTACGAGCAGTACTTC. Amino acid sequence: CASSGTSGTSGSYEQYF.

The chain joins TRBV5-6 to TRBJ1-1; 10 nucleotides align to TRBD1. This CDR3 has 14 residues. V was clipped by 0 bases and J by 6 bases; unmatched bases: 2. CDR1 and CDR2 from the germline V gene are SGHDT and YYEEEE. CDR3 loop: CASSLEGQGAEAFF. The CDR3 nucleotides are TGTGCCAGCAGCTTGGAAGGACAGGGGGCTGAAGCTTTCTTT.

This clone was counted a single time. This sequence joins TRBV19 and TRBJ2-7; TRBD2 aligns across 11 bases. CDR3 length: 15 amino acids. The germline V gene encodes CDR1 LNHDA and CDR2 SQIVND (reference sequence). The V and J ends lost 3 bases and 2 bases, in that order; junction bases with no gene match: 3. The CDR3 DNA reads as TGTGCCAGTAGTATCCTAGCGGGAGGAACCTACGAGCAGTACTTC. Its protein product is CASSILAGGTYEQYF.

The chain is built from TRBV29-1 and TRBJ2-2, with D possibly matching TRBD2 (6 bases). V lost 7 bases to trimming and J lost 0 bases, with 12 bases between them. Germline CDR1 reads SQVTM; CDR2 reads ANQGSEA. There are 14 residues in the CDR3. CDR3: CSAPGSANTGELFF. The CDR3, as DNA: TGCAGCGCCCCCGGGAGCGCGAACACCGGGGAGCTGTTTTTT.

The chain joins TRBV7-9 to TRBJ2-2; tentatively, D is TRBD1 (6 bases). CDR3 size: 13 residues. Deletions cut 3 bases from V and 6 bases from J, with 8 bases between. Germline V gene lookup returns CDR1 SEHNR and CDR2 FQNEAQ (reference sequence). CDR3 amino acids: CASSFSGAGELFF. The CDR3 bases are TGTGCCAGCAGCTTTTCAGGGGCCGGGGAGCTGTTTTTT.

This clone was detected a few times. The chain combines TRBV10-2 with TRBJ2-1; TRBD2 agrees at 7 bases. In germline, CDR1 is WSHSY, CDR2 SAAADI. Germline trimming cut 4 bases from V and 0 bases from J; bases unmatched to any gene: 6. This CDR3 has 16 residues. Written as DNA, the CDR3 is TGCGCCAGCAGTGGACTAGCTTTGAGCTCCTACAATGAGCAGTTCTTC. It translates to CASSGLALSSYNEQFF.

In this sample, this clone turned up once. The chain employs TRBV19 and TRBJ2-6, with D uncertain. The CDR3 totals 16 residues. Germline V gene lookup returns CDR1 LNHDA and CDR2 SQIVND (reference sequence). Trimming removed 5 bases from V and 0 bases from J, with 11 bases in between. In DNA form, the CDR3 reads TGTGCCAGTAGTCTAGTCCCTCCCTCTGGGGCCAACGTCCTGACTTTC. This translates into CASSLVPPSGANVLTF.

This chain connects TRBV4-2 to TRBJ2-5, with D possibly being TRBD2 (5 bases). V shed 1 base and J shed 4 bases, with 13 bases lying between them. The CDR3 totals 15 residues. Germline V CDR1 and CDR2: LGHNA, YNFKEQ. Here the CDR3 DNA reads TGTGCCAGCAGCCAAGGAGAAGCTAGCCCAGAGACCCAGTACTTC. This translates into CASSQGEASPETQYF.